These 28 T cell receptor beta chains originate from one sample sequenced in a study of blood T cell repertoires in COVID-19. Repertoires were generated with immunoSEQ multiplex PCR, while TCRdb's copy carries only in-frame clones and drops some. Of tens of thousands of clones listed, around 90% are singletons. Sequencing used peripheral blood. Receptors originate from a woman aged 45-65 years in a cohort sampled during active COVID-19.

The chain combines TRBV27 with TRBJ1-1, with D tentatively TRBD1 (6 bases). V shed 5 bases and J shed 4 bases, with 11 bases lying between them. In germline, CDR1 is MNHEY, CDR2 SMNVEV (reference sequence). This CDR3 region has 13 residues. CDR3 region: CASSKGDFTEAFF. CDR3 DNA sequence: TGTGCCAGCAGTAAGGGGGATTTCACTGAAGCTTTCTTT.

The rearrangement uses TRBV5-1 and TRBJ2-3, with TRBD2 identical over 7 bases. Germline-derived CDR1 and CDR2 are SGHRS and YFSETQ. The length of the CDR3 is 14 residues. The ends lost 1 base at V and 6 bases at J; junction bases unmatched: 5. As DNA, the CDR3 is TGCGCCAGCAGCTTGCTAGCTAGCGGCGATACGCAGTATTTT. It encodes CASSLLASGDTQYF.

The chain links TRBV6-6 to TRBJ1-4, with unresolved D. V dropped 5 bases and J dropped 2 bases, with 21 bases sitting between them. CDR1 is MNHNY, CDR2 SVGAGI, per germline (reference sequence). The CDR3 sequence is 18 residues long. The CDR3 region has the DNA TGTGCCAGCAGTCAAAGAATTCGGAGGGTCGGCACTAATGAAAAACTGTTTTTT. Encoded protein: CASSQRIRRVGTNEKLFF.

The rearrangement uses TRBV25-1 and TRBJ1-1, with TRBD1 as a possible D gene (5 bases). The germline CDR1 and CDR2 sequences are MGHDK and SYGVNS. V was cut by 7 bases and J by 4 bases, with 16 bases left in between. The CDR3 contains 14 residues. DNA for the CDR3: TGTGCCAGCACTCTCGCCGGGGGAGGCACTGAAGCTTTCTTT. Encoded protein: CASTLAGGGTEAFF.

The chain couples TRBV5-4 to TRBJ1-1, with 9 bases lining up with TRBD1. This CDR3 is built from 15 residues. CDR1 and CDR2 (germline): SGHNT, YYREEE (reference sequence). The J segment lost 4 bases and the V segment lost 4 bases, leaving 8 bases of the junction unmatched. The CDR3 sequence is CASSPRQGESTEAFF. Here the CDR3 DNA reads TGTGCCAGCAGCCCCCGACAGGGGGAGAGCACTGAAGCTTTCTTT. Full variable domain (outside the CDR3, taken from reference TRBV5-4 and TRBJ1-1): ETGVTQSPTHLIKTRGQQVTLRCSSQSGHNTVSWYQQALGQGPQFIFQYYREEENGRGNFPPRFSGLQFPNYSSELNVNALELDDSALYLCASSPRQGESTEAFFGQGTRLTVV.

The chain is built from TRBV3-1 (or the pseudogene TRBV3-2) and TRBJ2-5, with a possible D match to TRBD1 (6 bases). Trimming cost V 6 bases and J 4 bases, with 12 bases left between them. Per the germline V gene, CDR1 is LGHDT and CDR2 is YNNKEL (reference sequence). This CDR3 has 13 amino acids. CDR3 amino acids: CASRIRGGETQYF. The CDR3 region has the DNA TGTGCCAGCAGAATCAGGGGTGGAGAGACCCAGTACTTC.

The J gene is TRBJ2-1, the V gene TRBV6-5, with D perhaps TRBD1 (5 bases). Germline lookup yields CDR1 MNHEY and CDR2 SVGAGI. The CDR3 is 14 residues long. Trimming took off 6 bases at V and 9 bases at J, with 18 bases between the two ends. The CDR3 here is CASSEADGAREQFF. CDR3 nucleotide sequence: TGTGCCAGCAGCGAGGCGGATGGGGCGCGTGAGCAGTTCTTC.

This clone occurred once. The chain uses TRBV2 and TRBJ1-2, with 8 bases lining up with TRBD1. The CDR3 is made up of 14 amino acids. Trimming removed 6 bases from V and 0 bases from J; junction bases left unmatched: 3. Germline lookup yields CDR1 SNHLY and CDR2 FYNNEI. The CDR3 region is CASRQGVANYGYTF. The CDR3 nucleotides are TGTGCCAGCAGACAGGGGGTAGCTAACTATGGCTACACCTTC.

The rearrangement uses TRBV7-9 and TRBJ2-1, with D perhaps matching TRBD2 (7 bases). The germline V and J ends were trimmed by 4 bases and 3 bases, with 13 bases remaining between them. This CDR3 has 15 amino acids. CDR1 SEHNR and CDR2 FQNEAQ come from the germline V gene (reference sequence). CDR3 region: CASSSKGEGYNEQFF. DNA of the CDR3: TGTGCCAGCAGCTCGAAGGGGGAGGGCTACAATGAGCAGTTCTTC.

J is TRBJ2-7 and V is TRBV7-2; 9 nucleotides line up with TRBD1. Germline CDR1 SGHTA, CDR2 FQGNSA. With V trimmed by 4 bases and J by 4 bases, 11 bases remained unmatched. This CDR3 contains 16 residues. CDR3 sequence reads: CASSSGTGTGLYEQYF. CDR3 in DNA: TGTGCCAGCAGCTCGGGAACCGGGACAGGGCTTTACGAGCAGTACTTC.

The chain links TRBV9 to TRBJ1-2; no reliable D call. The CDR3 spans 16 residues. In germline, CDR1 is SGDLS, CDR2 YYNGEE. Trimming cost V 4 bases and J 4 bases, with 20 bases left between them. The CDR3 DNA reads TGTGCCAGCAGCTCTCCATTTGGAGGTCTGAGCTATGGCTACACCTTC. This translates into CASSSPFGGLSYGYTF.

This chain uses TRBV5-1 with TRBJ2-1, with D tentatively TRBD1 (6 bases). Per germline, CDR1 SGHRS and CDR2 YFSETQ. The CDR3 spans 15 residues. With 5 bases removed from V and 0 bases from J, the gap between germline ends came to 12 bases. The CDR3 loop reads CASSGDTSSYNEQFF. The CDR3 DNA is TGCGCCAGCAGTGGGGACACGAGCTCCTACAATGAGCAGTTCTTC.

This clone was seen once. This sequence joins TRBV19 and TRBJ2-1; D not certain. Looked up from germline, CDR1 is LNHDA and CDR2 is SQIVND (reference sequence). V was pared by 5 bases and J by 0 bases, with 11 bases between. The CDR3 covers 15 residues. The CDR3 bases are TGTGCCAGTAGTCCGAGGCAAGGCTCCTACAATGAGCAGTTCTTC. This gives the protein CASSPRQGSYNEQFF.

The rearrangement uses TRBV7-9 and TRBJ1-2; D unclear. The germline V gene encodes CDR1 SEHNR and CDR2 FQNEAQ (reference sequence). V was trimmed by 2 bases and J by 4 bases, leaving 11 bases between them. The CDR3 runs 14 residues. CDR3 sequence (DNA): TGTGCCAGCAGCTTAAGTAAGCCCCGCTATGGCTACACCTTC. This encodes CASSLSKPRYGYTF.

The rearrangement uses TRBV5-1 and TRBJ2-7; perhaps TRBD1 as D (5 bases). The V gene's germline CDR1 is SGHRS and CDR2 YFSETQ. V was clipped by 4 bases and J by 5 bases, with 19 bases between them. This CDR3 has 15 amino acids. CDR3 residues: CASSPQPQGHDEQYF. DNA for the CDR3: TGCGCCAGCAGCCCCCAACCCCAAGGACACGACGAGCAGTACTTC.

Only a few counts were recorded for this clone. CDR3 amino acids: CASNRAYSSNQPQHF. The CDR3 nucleotides are TGTGCCAGTAACAGGGCTTACTCTAGCAATCAGCCCCAGCATTTT. The chain has TRBV19 and TRBJ1-5, with a tentative D call TRBD1 (6 bases). The CDR3 is 15 amino acids. Germline V gene sequence: CDR1 LNHDA, CDR2 SQIVND (reference sequence). V lost 7 bases and J lost 0, with 13 bases in between.

The chain has TRBV7-3 and TRBJ2-1; D is ambiguous. CDR3 size: 13 residues. The V end lost 5 bases, the J end lost 7 bases, and 12 bases lay between the germline ends. Looked up from germline, CDR1 is SGHTA and CDR2 is FQGTGA. CDR3 sequence (DNA): TGTGCCAGCAGCCTATCCCGGCGGAATGAGCAGTTCTTC. Translated, it gives CASSLSRRNEQFF.

In this sample, this clone turned up a few times. This chain uses TRBV4-1 with TRBJ2-3; D is perhaps TRBD1 (6 bases). Germline CDR1 and CDR2: MGHRA and YSYEKL. The CDR3 extends over 16 amino acids. The ends were cut back, 0 bases at V and 8 bases at J, with 18 bases in the middle. CDR3 residues: CASSQDPRGQSLTQYF. CDR3 DNA: TGCGCCAGCAGCCAAGATCCTCGGGGACAAAGTCTTACGCAGTATTTT.

The chain joins TRBV21-1 to TRBJ1-5. TRBV21-1 is given as a pseudogene. The CDR3 totals 12 residues. DNA of the CDR3: TGTGCCAGCAGCCCCCGAGGGTGGGACCAGCATTTT. Its translation is CASSPRGWDQHF.

The V call is TRBV29-1, the J call TRBJ2-3; 11 positions agree with TRBD2. In germline, CDR1 is SQVTM, CDR2 ANQGSEA. This CDR3 is built from 14 residues. V shed 6 bases, J shed 4 bases, and the junction held 6 bases outside the gene matches. CDR3 bases: TGCAGCGTAGGACTAGCGGGCCTATCAGATACGCAGTATTTT. It is translated as CSVGLAGLSDTQYF.

J is TRBJ1-2 and V is TRBV3-1 (or the pseudogene TRBV3-2); 9 bases agree with TRBD1. Germline values: CDR1 LGHDT, CDR2 YNNKEL (reference sequence). The trim removed 4 bases at V and 4 bases at J, leaving 16 bases unmatched. The CDR3 has 18 residues. CDR3 nucleotides: TGTGCCAGCAGCCGCCTAGGACAGGGACAGGGAGAAGGCTATGGCTACACCTTC. Translation: CASSRLGQGQGEGYGYTF.

V is TRBV13 and J is TRBJ2-1; 15 bases are shared with TRBD2. There are 19 residues in the CDR3. V trimming: 0 bases; J trimming: 6 bases; junction bases outside the gene matches: 9. Germline V gene data show CDR1 as PRHDT and CDR2 as FYEKMQ (reference sequence). CDR3 amino acids: CASSLGWVAGLAGGNEQFF. CDR3 DNA sequence: TGTGCCAGCAGCTTAGGATGGGTGGCGGGACTAGCGGGAGGCAATGAGCAGTTCTTC.

The genes are TRBV5-1 and TRBJ2-7, with D perhaps TRBD1 (5 bases). V was cut by 1 base and J by 1 base, with 15 bases left in between. In germline, CDR1 is SGHRS, CDR2 YFSETQ. The CDR3 is 16 residues long. DNA for the CDR3: TGCGCCAGCAGCTTGTCTAAGCAGGGCAGGTCCTACGAGCAGTACTTC. This codes for CASSLSKQGRSYEQYF.

This sequence joins TRBV19 and TRBJ1-5; tentative D call: TRBD1 (5 bases). The V end was cut by 4 bases, the J end by 0 bases, with 13 bases between. The germline gives CDR1 LNHDA, CDR2 SQIVND (reference sequence). The CDR3 has 16 amino acids. This CDR3 is CASSTKQDFSNQPQHF. The CDR3 DNA follows: TGTGCCAGTAGTACGAAACAGGATTTTAGCAATCAGCCCCAGCATTTT.

V and J are TRBV19 and TRBJ2-1; D possibly corresponds to TRBD1 (5 bases). V was clipped by 3 bases and J by 1 base, with 7 bases between them. In germline, CDR1 is LNHDA, CDR2 SQIVND (reference sequence). This CDR3 is 14 amino acids long. The CDR3 region has the DNA TGTGCCAGTAGTATGGCAGGGTCCTACAATGAGCAGTTCTTC. This codes for CASSMAGSYNEQFF.

The chain combines TRBV2 with TRBJ2-3; a possible D gene is TRBD1 (6 bases). V lost 3 bases to trimming and J lost 1 base, with 8 bases between them. Germline CDR1 SNHLY, CDR2 FYNNEI. The length of the CDR3 is 14 residues. The CDR3 here is CASSEAGGTDTQYF. CDR3 DNA: TGTGCCAGCAGTGAGGCAGGGGGCACAGATACGCAGTATTTT.

V is TRBV7-2 and J is TRBJ2-3, with 8 bases fitting TRBD2. CDR3 length: 16 amino acids. V was clipped by 2 bases and J by 2 bases; unmatched bases: 6. CDR1 SGHTA and CDR2 FQGNSA come from the germline V gene. The chain's CDR3 is CASSLPRGANTDTQYF. CDR3 nucleotide sequence: TGTGCCAGCAGCTTACCGCGGGGGGCAAACACAGATACGCAGTATTTT. Supplemented by reference TRBV7-2 and TRBJ2-3, the full variable domain reads GAGVSQSPSNKVTEKGKDVELRCDPISGHTALYWYRQSLGQGLEFLIYFQGNSAPDKSGLPSDRFSAERTGGSVSTLTIQRTQQEDSAVYLCASSLPRGANTDTQYFGPGTRLTVL.

For the CDR3, the DNA is TGTGCCAGCAGTTACCATTGGACAGGGGGTTACCAGCCCCAGCATTTT. Encoded protein: CASSYHWTGGYQPQHF. This sequence joins TRBV6-2 or TRBV6-3 and TRBJ1-5, with 10 bases lining up with TRBD1. Germline loops: CDR1 MNHEY, CDR2 SVGEGT. V shed 2 bases and J 7 bases; nucleotides not matched to a gene: 8. CDR3 size: 16 residues.